Described below is a single T cell receptor beta chain sequence and its context. The CDR3 is 14 residues long. Germline V gives CDR1 LNHDA, CDR2 SQIVND (reference sequence). The ends were cut back, 7 bases at V and 6 bases at J, with 18 bases in the middle. This entry belongs to a study of blood T cell repertoires in COVID-19. In the study overall: Samples representing acute and convalescent COVID-19 were sourced from the United States, Italy and Spain.

In the original analysis: For nucleated cells, counts were estimated from reference gene primer amplification. Profiling relied on immunoSEQ multiplex PCR, and the TCRdb table lists in-frame clones only, not all of them. The V and J calls and clone size were taken over from that table, and D and trimming were inferred from the DNA. The data hold 60,000 to 90,000 clones, with about 88% observed a single time. The sequencing input was peripheral blood. The clonotype originates from a man in his sixties with COVID-19, enrolled during active disease. V usage is TRBV19 and J usage is TRBJ1-1; D ambiguous. CDR3 bases: TGTGCCAGTAATGCATTCCCGGGAAAGTCTGAAGCTTTCTTT. Amino acid sequence: CASNAFPGKSEAFF. The whole variable domain, filled in from reference TRBV19 and TRBJ1-1, reads DGGITQSPKYLFRKEGQNVTLSCEQNLNHDAMYWYRQDPGQGLRLIYYSQIVNDFQKGDIAEGYSVSREKKESFPLTVTSAQKNPTAFYLCASNAFPGKSEAFFGQGTRLTVV.